A single T cell receptor (beta chain) is shown here with its context. Its antigen is currently unknown. Researchers reported sorting CD4+ naive, central memory, regulatory and stem cell-like memory cells via CD45RO/CCR7/CD25/CD127/CD95/CD27. Reverse transcribing all isolated RNA meant expressed TCRB transcripts were sequenced. Generated by immunoSEQ multiplex PCR, the TCRdb table keeps only in-frame clones and is missing some. The profile shows more than 150,000 clones, roughly 9% of them singletons. The data were obtained in a study of beta chain features in type 1 diabetes. General study points: VDJ junctions in type 1 diabetes patients carried more deletions and fewer insertions.

V lost 5 bases and J lost 3; bases outside the gene matches: 7. CDR1 is SGHTA and CDR2 is FQGNSA in the germline V gene. This CDR3 is 15 amino acids long. The chain has TRBV7-2 and TRBJ2-3; 8 bases match TRBD2. The TCR comes from a young woman in good health. Sequencing was carried out using central memory CD4+ T cells from blood. Written as DNA, the CDR3 is TGTGCCAGCAGCCAGCCCACGGGAGGGACAGATACGCAGTATTTT. Its protein is CASSQPTGGTDTQYF.